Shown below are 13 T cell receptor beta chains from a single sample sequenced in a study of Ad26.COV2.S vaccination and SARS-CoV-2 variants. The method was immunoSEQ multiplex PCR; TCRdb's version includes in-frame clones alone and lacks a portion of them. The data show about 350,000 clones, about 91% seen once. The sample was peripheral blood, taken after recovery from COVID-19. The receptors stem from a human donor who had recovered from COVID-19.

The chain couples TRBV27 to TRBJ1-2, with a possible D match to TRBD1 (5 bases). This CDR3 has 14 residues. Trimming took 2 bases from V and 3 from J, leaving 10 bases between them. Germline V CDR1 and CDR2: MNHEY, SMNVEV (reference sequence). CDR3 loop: CASSLTGTYYGYTF. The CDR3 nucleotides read TGTGCCAGCAGTTTAACAGGAACTTACTATGGCTACACCTTC.

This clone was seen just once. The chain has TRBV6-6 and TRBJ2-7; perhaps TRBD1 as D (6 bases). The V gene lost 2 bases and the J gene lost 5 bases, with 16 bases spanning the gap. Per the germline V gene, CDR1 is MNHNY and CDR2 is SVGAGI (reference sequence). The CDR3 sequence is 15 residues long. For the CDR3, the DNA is TGTGCCAGCAGTTACCCGGGGCAGGGGAGAAACGAGCAGTACTTC. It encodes CASSYPGQGRNEQYF.

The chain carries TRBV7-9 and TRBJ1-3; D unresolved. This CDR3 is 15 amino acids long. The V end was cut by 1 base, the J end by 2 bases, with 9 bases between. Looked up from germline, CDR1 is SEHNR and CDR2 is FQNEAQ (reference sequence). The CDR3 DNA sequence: TGTGCCAGCAGCTTAGAACGGAATCCTGGAAACACCATATATTTT. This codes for CASSLERNPGNTIYF.

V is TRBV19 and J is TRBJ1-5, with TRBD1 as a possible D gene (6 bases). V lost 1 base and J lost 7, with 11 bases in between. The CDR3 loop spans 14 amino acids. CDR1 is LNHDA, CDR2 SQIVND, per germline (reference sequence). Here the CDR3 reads CASSIVGGGQPQHF. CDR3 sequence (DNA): TGTGCCAGTAGTATAGTTGGGGGCGGGCAGCCCCAGCATTTT.

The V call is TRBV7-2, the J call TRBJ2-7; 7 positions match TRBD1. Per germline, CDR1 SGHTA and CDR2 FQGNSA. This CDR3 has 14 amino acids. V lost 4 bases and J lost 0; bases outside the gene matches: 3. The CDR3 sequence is CASSSGGSSYEQYF. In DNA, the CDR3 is TGTGCCAGCAGCTCAGGGGGTAGCTCCTACGAGCAGTACTTC.

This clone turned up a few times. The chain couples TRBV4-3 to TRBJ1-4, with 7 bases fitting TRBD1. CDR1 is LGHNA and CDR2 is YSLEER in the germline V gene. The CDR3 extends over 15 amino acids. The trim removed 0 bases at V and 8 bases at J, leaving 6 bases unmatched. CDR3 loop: CASSQDRGGWEKLFF. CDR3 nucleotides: TGCGCCAGCAGCCAAGATCGAGGGGGCTGGGAAAAACTGTTTTTT.

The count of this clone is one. The CDR3: CASSVTGRESAFF. The CDR3 DNA is TGTGCCAGCAGCGTGACGGGCCGTGAATCAGCTTTCTTT. The V call is TRBV5-5, the J call TRBJ1-1, with D unresolved. The CDR3 is 13 amino acids. CDR1 SGHKS and CDR2 YYEKEE come from the germline V gene (reference sequence). Trimming shortened V by 4 bases and J by 10 bases, and 17 bases separated the two germline ends. The full variable domain, rest sourced from reference TRBV5-5 and TRBJ1-1, is DAGVTQSPTHLIKTRGQQVTLRCSPISGHKSVSWYQQVLGQGPQFIFQYYEKEERGRGNFPDRFSARQFPNYSSELNVNALLLGDSALYLCASSVTGRESAFFGQGTRLTVV.

In nucleotides, the CDR3 is TGCGCCAGCAGTTCGGACCTAGCGGGGGTACCAGATACGCAGTATTTT. Its translation is CASSSDLAGVPDTQYF. The rearrangement uses TRBV5-1 and TRBJ2-3, with 10 positions matching TRBD2. This CDR3 spans 16 amino acids. CDR1 is SGHRS, CDR2 YFSETQ, per germline. V gave up 5 bases and J gave up 4 bases; unmatched junction bases: 10. The full variable domain, in which reference TRBV5-1 and TRBJ2-3 provide the parts outside the CDR3, is KAGVTQTPRYLIKTRGQQVTLSCSPISGHRSVSWYQQTPGQGLQFLFEYFSETQRNKGNFPGRFSGRQFSNSRSEMNVSTLELGDSALYLCASSSDLAGVPDTQYFGPGTRLTVL.

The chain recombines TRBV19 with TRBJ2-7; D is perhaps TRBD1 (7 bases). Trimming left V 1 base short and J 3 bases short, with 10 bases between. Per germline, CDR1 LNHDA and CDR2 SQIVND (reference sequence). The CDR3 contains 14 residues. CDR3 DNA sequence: TGTGCCAGTAGTATAGGACAGGGACTCTACGAGCAGTACTTC. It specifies CASSIGQGLYEQYF.

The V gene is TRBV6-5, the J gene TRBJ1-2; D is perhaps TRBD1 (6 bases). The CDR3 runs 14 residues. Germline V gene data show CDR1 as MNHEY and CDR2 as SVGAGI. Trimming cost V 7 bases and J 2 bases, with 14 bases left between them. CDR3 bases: TGTGCCAGCACCGAAGAGGGGGGGAACTATGGCTACACCTTC. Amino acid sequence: CASTEEGGNYGYTF.

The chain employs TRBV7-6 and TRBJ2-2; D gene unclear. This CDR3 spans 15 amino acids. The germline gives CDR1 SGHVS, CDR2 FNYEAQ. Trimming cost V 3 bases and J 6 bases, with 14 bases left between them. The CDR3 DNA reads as TGTGCCAGCAGCTTGGTCGGATCGGCAGCCGGGGAGCTGTTTTTT. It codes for CASSLVGSAAGELFF.

The CDR3 reads CATSRDLGTGLYEQYF. In DNA, the CDR3 is TGTGCCACCAGCAGAGATTTAGGGACAGGGTTGTACGAGCAGTACTTC. The chain combines TRBV15 with TRBJ2-7, with TRBD1 matching 9 bases. Germline lookup yields CDR1 LNHNV and CDR2 YYDKDF (reference sequence). The V segment lost 0 bases and the J segment 4 bases; nucleotides outside the gene matches: 7. The CDR3 is 16 amino acids.

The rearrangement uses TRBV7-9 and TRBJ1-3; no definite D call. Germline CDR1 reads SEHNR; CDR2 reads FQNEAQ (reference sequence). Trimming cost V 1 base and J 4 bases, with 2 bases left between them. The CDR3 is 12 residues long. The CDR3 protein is CASSLEGNTIYF. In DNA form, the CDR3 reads TGTGCCAGCAGCTTAGAAGGAAACACCATATATTTT.